These 16 T cell receptor beta chains were all obtained from the same sample, sequenced in a study of T cell repertoires and Cas9 in healthy adults. The data were produced by immunoSEQ multiplex PCR, yet TCRdb's version contains in-frame clones alone and is incomplete. Of 20,000 to 25,000 clones in the sample, approximately 90% were seen once. The sequenced sample consisted of CD4+ effector T cells (CD127+, CD25-, CD137-, CD154-) from PBMCs; culture status not recorded. The receptors come from a human donor in good health.

The table lists this clone with a count of one. The chain has TRBV5-4 and TRBJ1-1; D is unresolved. CDR1 is SGHNT and CDR2 is YYREEE in the germline V gene (reference sequence). Trimming stripped 4 bases from V and 10 bases from J, with 23 bases between. The CDR3 loop spans 15 amino acids. For the CDR3, the DNA is TGTGCCAGCAGCCGGTTGGCAGACCGGCCCGTGAGAGCTTTCTTT. As protein: CASSRLADRPVRAFF.

This clone was observed once. The chain carries TRBV6-5 and TRBJ2-3; 7 nucleotides align to TRBD2. Germline V gene lookup returns CDR1 MNHEY and CDR2 SVGAGI. V shed 7 bases and J 2 bases; nucleotides not matched to a gene: 9. The CDR3 is 15 residues long. The CDR3 loop is CASILLAPFTDTQYF. Here the CDR3 DNA reads TGTGCCAGCATCCTACTAGCGCCCTTCACAGATACGCAGTATTTT.

This clone was detected only once. This chain's CDR3 is CASSPDRGLDNEQFF. DNA of the CDR3: TGTGCCAGCAGCCCCGACAGGGGCCTTGACAATGAGCAGTTCTTC. This chain connects TRBV5-4 to TRBJ2-1; 8 bases fit TRBD1. With 4 bases clipped from V and 5 bases from J, the junction kept 8 bases outside the gene matches. This CDR3 contains 15 residues. Germline V gene sequence: CDR1 SGHNT, CDR2 YYREEE (reference sequence).

The V and J genes are TRBV6-1 and TRBJ1-2; D is uncertain. V was clipped by 1 base and J by 8 bases, with 11 bases between them. The CDR3 is 13 residues long. The V gene's germline CDR1 is MNHNS and CDR2 SASEGT. The CDR3 sequence is CASSEELARGYTF. CDR3 sequence (DNA): TGTGCCAGCAGTGAAGAGCTGGCCAGGGGCTACACCTTC.

V and J are TRBV5-1 and TRBJ2-7; D uncertain. This CDR3 is built from 12 residues. V gave up 7 bases and J gave up 7 bases, with 15 bases separating them. Germline assignment: CDR1 SGHRS and CDR2 YFSETQ. The CDR3 DNA is TGCGCCAGCGCGGACGCTTATGGGGAGCAGTACTTC. Its translation is CASADAYGEQYF.

This clone appeared a single time. The chain carries TRBV28 and TRBJ2-5; 7 positions match TRBD1. Unmatched junction bases numbered 11, after V lost 5 bases and J lost 2 bases. CDR3 length equals 16 residues. The germline V gene encodes CDR1 MDHEN and CDR2 SYDVKM. CDR3 coding DNA: TGTGCCAGCAGTCAAACCCCGGGACAGCGGCAAGAGACCCAGTACTTC. Its protein is CASSQTPGQRQETQYF.

The V call is TRBV7-2, the J call TRBJ1-6; 7 nucleotides line up with TRBD1. The CDR3 is 14 amino acids. Per germline, CDR1 SGHTA and CDR2 FQGNSA. J lost 10 bases, V lost 7 bases, and 10 bases had no gene match. CDR3 amino acids: CASTPARGRSPLHF. CDR3 bases: TGTGCCAGCACCCCGGCGAGGGGGCGATCACCCCTCCACTTT.

The chain joins TRBV6-1 to TRBJ2-5; TRBD2 might be the D (6 bases). The DNA end lines up better with TRBJ2-7; the J call may be wrong. The CDR3 covers 12 residues. Germline CDR1 MNHNS, CDR2 SASEGT. CDR3 sequence: CAGGTDPYEQYF. Written as DNA, the CDR3 is TGTGCCGGCGGGACGGACCCATACGAGCAGTACTTC.

The genes are TRBV15 and TRBJ2-1, with unresolved D. The V end lost 0 bases, the J end lost 6 bases, and 12 bases lay between the germline ends. This CDR3 is 15 amino acids long. Looked up from germline, CDR1 is LNHNV and CDR2 is YYDKDF (reference sequence). CDR3 region: CATSRDSRRANEQFF. Written as DNA, the CDR3 is TGTGCCACCAGCAGAGATAGTCGTCGGGCCAATGAGCAGTTCTTC.

Comments on this clone: This sample includes further DNA sequences coding for the same CDR3. This sequence joins TRBV6-5 and TRBJ1-5; TRBD1 agrees at 7 bases. The junction had 5 bases not matched to a gene; V was cut back by 6 bases and J by 0 bases. Germline V gives CDR1 MNHEY, CDR2 SVGAGI. This CDR3 spans 15 amino acids. The DNA for the CDR3 is TGTGCCAGCAGGAGACAGGGCCCTAGCAATCAGCCCCAGCATTTT. Amino acid sequence: CASRRQGPSNQPQHF.

J is TRBJ1-5 and V is TRBV21-1. TRBV21-1 is marked as a pseudogene. CDR3 length equals 16 residues. The CDR3 sequence is CASSKALGECHQPQHF. CDR3 nucleotides: TGTGCCAGCAGCAAAGCGCTCGGGGAATGCCATCAGCCCCAGCATTTT.

The rearrangement joins TRBV7-9 to TRBJ2-5; the match to TRBD1 covers 9 bases. With the DNA end fitting TRBJ2-7 better, the J assignment may be wrong. The CDR3 sequence is 14 residues long. CDR1 is SEHNR, CDR2 FQNEAQ, per germline (reference sequence). The CDR3 loop is CASSFGTGPYEQYF. CDR3 DNA: TGTGCCAGCAGCTTCGGGACAGGGCCCTACGAGCAGTACTTC.

The chain is built from TRBV18 and TRBJ2-4; 7 bases match TRBD1. The junction had 6 bases not matched to a gene; V was cut back by 2 bases and J by 5 bases. The CDR3 runs to 15 residues. Germline V CDR1 and CDR2: KGHSH, LQKENI. This CDR3 is CASSPVGGDENIQYF. DNA of the CDR3: TGTGCCAGCTCACCAGTAGGGGGCGACGAAAACATTCAGTACTTC.

In its sample, this clone was seen once. This sequence joins TRBV12-5 and TRBJ2-1; D gene ambiguous. Germline lookup yields CDR1 LGHNT and CDR2 FRNRAP. The CDR3 has 13 residues. Trimming shortened V by 1 base and J by 4 bases, and 5 bases separated the two germline ends. The CDR3 region has the DNA TGTGCTAGTGGTTTGGGCAGGTACAATGAGCAGTTCTTC. This gives the protein CASGLGRYNEQFF. Variable domain in full (rest from reference TRBV12-5 and TRBJ2-1): DARVTQTPRHKVTEMGQEVTMRCQPILGHNTVFWYRQTMMQGLELLAYFRNRAPLDDSGMPKDRFSAEMPDATLATLKIQPSEPRDSAVYFCASGLGRYNEQFFGPGTRLTVL.

The chain couples TRBV29-1 to TRBJ2-1; 10 bases fit TRBD2. The germline V gene encodes CDR1 SQVTM and CDR2 ANQGSEA. J was trimmed by 6 bases and V by 4 bases; bases with no gene match: 6. The CDR3 length is 14 residues. The CDR3 loop reads CSVVSSGSRNEQFF. The DNA for the CDR3 is TGCAGCGTTGTTTCTAGCGGGAGCCGCAATGAGCAGTTCTTC.

This chain connects TRBV7-9 to TRBJ1-5; no clear D gene. Per germline, CDR1 SEHNR and CDR2 FQNEAQ (reference sequence). The ends were cut back, 5 bases at V and 2 bases at J, with 13 bases in the middle. This CDR3 comprises 15 residues. The CDR3 loop is CASSRGRGGNQPQHF. The CDR3, as DNA: TGTGCCAGCAGCCGTGGTCGGGGTGGCAATCAGCCCCAGCATTTT.